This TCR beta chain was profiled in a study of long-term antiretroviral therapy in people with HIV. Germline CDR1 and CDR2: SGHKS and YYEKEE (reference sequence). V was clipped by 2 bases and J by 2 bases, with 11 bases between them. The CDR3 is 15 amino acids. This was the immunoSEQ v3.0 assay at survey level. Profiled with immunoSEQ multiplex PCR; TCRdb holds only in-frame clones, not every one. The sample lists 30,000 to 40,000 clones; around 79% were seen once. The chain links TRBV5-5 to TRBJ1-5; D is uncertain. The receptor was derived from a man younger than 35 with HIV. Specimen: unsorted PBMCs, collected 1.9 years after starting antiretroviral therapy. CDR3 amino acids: CASSLFASGNQPQHF. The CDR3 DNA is TGTGCCAGCAGCTTATTCGCCTCAGGCAATCAGCCCCAGCATTTT. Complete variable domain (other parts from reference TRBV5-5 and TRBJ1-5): DAGVTQSPTHLIKTRGQQVTLRCSPISGHKSVSWYQQVLGQGPQFIFQYYEKEERGRGNFPDRFSARQFPNYSSELNVNALLLGDSALYLCASSLFASGNQPQHFGDGTRLSIL.